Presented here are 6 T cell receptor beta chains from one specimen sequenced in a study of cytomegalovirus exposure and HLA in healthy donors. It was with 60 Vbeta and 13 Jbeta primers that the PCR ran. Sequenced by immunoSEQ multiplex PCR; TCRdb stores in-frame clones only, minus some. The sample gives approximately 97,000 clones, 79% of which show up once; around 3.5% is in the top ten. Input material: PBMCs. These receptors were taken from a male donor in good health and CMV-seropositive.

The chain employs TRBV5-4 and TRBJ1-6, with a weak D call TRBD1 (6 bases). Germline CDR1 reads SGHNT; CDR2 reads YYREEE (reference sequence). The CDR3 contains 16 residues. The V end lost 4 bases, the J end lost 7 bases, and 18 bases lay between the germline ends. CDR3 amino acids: CASSARGQGKNSPLHF. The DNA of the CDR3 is TGTGCCAGCAGCGCCAGGGGCCAGGGGAAAAATTCACCCCTCCACTTT.

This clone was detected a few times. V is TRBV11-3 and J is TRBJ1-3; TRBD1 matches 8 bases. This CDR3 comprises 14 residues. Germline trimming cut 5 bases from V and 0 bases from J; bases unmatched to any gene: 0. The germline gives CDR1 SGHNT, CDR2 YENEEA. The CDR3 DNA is TGTGCCAGCAGCGACAGGGGCTCTGGAAACACCATATATTTT. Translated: CASSDRGSGNTIYF.

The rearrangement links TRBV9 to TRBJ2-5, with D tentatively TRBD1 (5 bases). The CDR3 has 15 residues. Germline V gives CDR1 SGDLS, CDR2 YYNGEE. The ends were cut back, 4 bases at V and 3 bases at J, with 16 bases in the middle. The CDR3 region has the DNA TGTGCCAGCAGCCGGGCCCGAGGCAGGGAAGAGACCCAGTACTTC. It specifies CASSRARGREETQYF.

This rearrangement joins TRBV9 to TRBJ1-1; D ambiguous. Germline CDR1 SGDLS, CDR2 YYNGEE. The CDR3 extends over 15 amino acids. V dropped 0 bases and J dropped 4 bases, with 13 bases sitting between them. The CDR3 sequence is CASSVESREVTEAFF. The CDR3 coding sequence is TGTGCCAGCAGCGTAGAATCGAGGGAAGTCACTGAAGCTTTCTTT. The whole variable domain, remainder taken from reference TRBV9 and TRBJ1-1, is DSGVTQTPKHLITATGQRVTLRCSPRSGDLSVYWYQQSLDQGLQFLIQYYNGEERAKGNILERFSAQQFPDLHSELNLSSLELGDSALYFCASSVESREVTEAFFGQGTRLTVV.

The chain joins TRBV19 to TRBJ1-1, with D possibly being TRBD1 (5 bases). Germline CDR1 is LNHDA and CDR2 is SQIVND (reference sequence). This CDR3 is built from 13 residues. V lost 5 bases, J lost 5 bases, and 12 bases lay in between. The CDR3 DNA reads TGTGCCAGTAGTGTATGGGGGGATACTGAAGCTTTCTTT. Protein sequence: CASSVWGDTEAFF.

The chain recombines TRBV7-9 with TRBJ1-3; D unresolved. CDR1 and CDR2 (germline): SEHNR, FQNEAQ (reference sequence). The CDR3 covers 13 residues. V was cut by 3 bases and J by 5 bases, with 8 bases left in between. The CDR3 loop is CASSFQARNTIYF. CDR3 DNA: TGTGCCAGCAGCTTTCAAGCCCGAAACACCATATATTTT.